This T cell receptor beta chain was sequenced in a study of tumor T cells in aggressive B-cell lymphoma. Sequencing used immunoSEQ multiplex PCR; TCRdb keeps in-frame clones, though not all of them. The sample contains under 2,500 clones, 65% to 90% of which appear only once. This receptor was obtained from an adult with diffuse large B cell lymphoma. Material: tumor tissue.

CDR3 loop: CASSSPGQVSYEQYF. In DNA, the CDR3 is TGTGCCAGCAGCTCGCCGGGACAGGTCTCCTACGAGCAGTACTTC. The J gene is TRBJ2-5, the V gene TRBV5-4; the match to TRBD1 covers 8 bases. Gene TRBJ2-7 matches the end of the DNA better, so the J call may be wrong. The germline V gene encodes CDR1 SGHNT and CDR2 YYREEE (reference sequence). The CDR3 runs 15 residues.